Here is one T cell receptor beta chain with its context. Its antigen is unknown. Participating donors were healthy, HIV-negative adults free of recent acute infections or vaccinations. Authors' processing steps: From ImmunoSEQ came sequences covering only the junction and carrying no quality scores, so filtering differed. This table comes from immunoSEQ multiplex PCR, and its TCRdb copy is limited to in-frame clones, with some not included. V, J and clone size derive from that table, while D and trimming were established from the DNA sequence. The repertoire holds 520,000 or so clones, with about four fifths as singletons. This sample was taken from a study of shared clonotypes between healthy human individuals. The study, taken as a whole, reports: The genetic and exposure-history diversity represented was limited by few donors.

Sequencing input: PBMCs. The clonotype comes from a middle-aged woman in good health. Some clones in this sample may be carry-over from other donors' samples.

The CDR3 bases are TGTGCCAGTAGCGGGACCGCGGAAGGCAATGGGCCCCAGCATTTT. This encodes CASSGTAEGNGPQHF. The rearrangement joins TRBV19 to TRBJ1-5; D is possibly TRBD1 (5 bases). V gave up 6 bases and J gave up 9 bases, with 21 bases separating them. Germline V gives CDR1 LNHDA, CDR2 SQIVND (reference sequence). The CDR3 covers 15 residues.